The present T cell receptor (beta chain) was sequenced within a study of shared clonotypes between healthy human individuals. Using immunoSEQ multiplex PCR, the repertoire was profiled, and TCRdb retains in-frame clones only, with some absent. The data contain fewer than 1 million clones, about 97% of them singletons. On this clone itself: Different DNA sequences within this sample yield the same CDR3.

Naive CD8 cells comprised CD45RO-negative, CCR7-positively selected cells, excluding terminally differentiated effector memory CD45RA+ cells. With 0 bases removed from V and 4 bases from J, the gap between germline ends came to 5 bases. Germline V lookup: CDR1 SGDLS, CDR2 YYNGEE. CDR3 length: 13 amino acids. The receptor comes from a man aged 25 to 40 in good health. The chain has TRBV9 and TRBJ2-1; unclear D gene. The sequencing sample was made of naive CD8+ T cells sorted from blood. The CDR3: CASSVGSYNEQFF. CDR3 nucleotides: TGTGCCAGCAGCGTAGGGAGTTACAATGAGCAGTTCTTC.